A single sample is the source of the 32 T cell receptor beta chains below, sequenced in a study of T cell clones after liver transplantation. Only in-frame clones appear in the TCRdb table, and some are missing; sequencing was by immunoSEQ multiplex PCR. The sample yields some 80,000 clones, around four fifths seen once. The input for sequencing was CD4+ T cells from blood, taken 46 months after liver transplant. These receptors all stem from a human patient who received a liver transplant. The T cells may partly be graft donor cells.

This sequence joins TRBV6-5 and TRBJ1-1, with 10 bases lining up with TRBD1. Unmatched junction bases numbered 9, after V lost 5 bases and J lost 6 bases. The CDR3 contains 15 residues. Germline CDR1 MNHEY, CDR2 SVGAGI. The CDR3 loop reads CASSTPGQGRPEAFF. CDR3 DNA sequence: TGTGCCAGCAGTACCCCGGGACAGGGGAGACCTGAAGCTTTCTTT.

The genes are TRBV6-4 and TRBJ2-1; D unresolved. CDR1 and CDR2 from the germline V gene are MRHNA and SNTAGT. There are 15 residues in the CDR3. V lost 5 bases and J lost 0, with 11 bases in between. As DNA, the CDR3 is TGTGCCAGCAGTCCGACCGACAACTCCTACAATGAGCAGTTCTTC. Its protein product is CASSPTDNSYNEQFF.

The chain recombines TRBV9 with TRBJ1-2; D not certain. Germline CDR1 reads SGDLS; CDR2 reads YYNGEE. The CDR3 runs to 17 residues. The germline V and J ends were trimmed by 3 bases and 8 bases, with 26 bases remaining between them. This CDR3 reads CASSARSILEGSVGYTF. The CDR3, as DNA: TGTGCCAGCAGCGCCCGAAGCATATTGGAGGGTTCAGTCGGCTACACCTTC.

The CDR3 is CATRRGRGQPQHF. The CDR3 coding sequence is TGTGCCACCCGAAGGGGAAGGGGCCAGCCCCAGCATTTT. The V and J genes are TRBV28 and TRBJ1-5, with a weak D call TRBD1 (5 bases). The CDR3 spans 13 residues. Trimming stripped 10 bases from V and 7 bases from J, with 17 bases between. CDR1 and CDR2 (germline): MDHEN, SYDVKM.

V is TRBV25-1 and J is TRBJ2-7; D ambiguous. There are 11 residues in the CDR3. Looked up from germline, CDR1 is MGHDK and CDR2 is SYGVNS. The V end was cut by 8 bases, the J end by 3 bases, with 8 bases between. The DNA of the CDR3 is TGTGCCAGCGGACGGTTCTACGAGCAGTACTTC. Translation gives CASGRFYEQYF.

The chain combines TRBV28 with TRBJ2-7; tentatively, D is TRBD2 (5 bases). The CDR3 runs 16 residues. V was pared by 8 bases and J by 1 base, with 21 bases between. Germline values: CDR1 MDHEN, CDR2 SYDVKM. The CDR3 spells CASRTEGRMSSYEQYF. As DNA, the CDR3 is TGTGCCAGCCGGACTGAAGGGCGGATGAGTTCCTACGAGCAGTACTTC.

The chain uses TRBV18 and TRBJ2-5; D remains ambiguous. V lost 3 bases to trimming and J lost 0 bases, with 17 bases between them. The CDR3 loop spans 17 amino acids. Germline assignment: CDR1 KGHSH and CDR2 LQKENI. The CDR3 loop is CASSPSDWVSYQETQYF. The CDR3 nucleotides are TGTGCCAGCTCACCCTCCGACTGGGTTTCGTACCAAGAGACCCAGTACTTC.

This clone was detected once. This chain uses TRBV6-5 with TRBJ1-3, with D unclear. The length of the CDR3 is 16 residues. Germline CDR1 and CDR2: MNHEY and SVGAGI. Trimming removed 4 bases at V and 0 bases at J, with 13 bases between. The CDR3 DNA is TGTGCCAGCAGTTCCCTTGGGGAGAGCTCTGGAAACACCATATATTTT. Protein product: CASSSLGESSGNTIYF.

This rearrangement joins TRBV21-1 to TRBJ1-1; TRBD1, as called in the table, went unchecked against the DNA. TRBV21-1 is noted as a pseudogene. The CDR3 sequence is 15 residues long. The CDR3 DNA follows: TGTGCCAGCAGCAGACACAGGGGGCCGAACACTGAAGCTTTCTTT. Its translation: CASSRHRGPNTEAFF.

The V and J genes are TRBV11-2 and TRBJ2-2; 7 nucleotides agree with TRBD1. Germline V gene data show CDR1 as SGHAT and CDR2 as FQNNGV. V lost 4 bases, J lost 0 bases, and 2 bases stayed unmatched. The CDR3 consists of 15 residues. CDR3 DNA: TGTGCCAGCAGCTCCACAGGGGCGAACACCGGGGAGCTGTTTTTT. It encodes CASSSTGANTGELFF.

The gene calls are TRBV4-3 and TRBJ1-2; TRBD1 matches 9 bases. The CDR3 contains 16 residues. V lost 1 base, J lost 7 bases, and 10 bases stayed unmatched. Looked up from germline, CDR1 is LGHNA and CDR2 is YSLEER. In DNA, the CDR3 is TGCGCCAGCAGCCAAGCTCCGGGACAGGGAAAATTTGGCTACACCTTC. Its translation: CASSQAPGQGKFGYTF.

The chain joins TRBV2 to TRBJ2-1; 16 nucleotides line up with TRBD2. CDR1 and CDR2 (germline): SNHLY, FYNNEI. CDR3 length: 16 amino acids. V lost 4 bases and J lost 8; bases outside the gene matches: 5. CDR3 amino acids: CASSGGTSGRGHEQFF. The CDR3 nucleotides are TGTGCCAGCAGTGGGGGGACTAGCGGGAGGGGTCATGAGCAGTTCTTC.

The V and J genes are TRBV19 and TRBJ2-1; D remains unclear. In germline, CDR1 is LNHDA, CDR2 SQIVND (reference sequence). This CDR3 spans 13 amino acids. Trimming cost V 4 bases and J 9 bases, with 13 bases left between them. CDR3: CASSTNLMTEQFF. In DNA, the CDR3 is TGTGCCAGTAGTACTAATTTGATGACTGAGCAGTTCTTC.

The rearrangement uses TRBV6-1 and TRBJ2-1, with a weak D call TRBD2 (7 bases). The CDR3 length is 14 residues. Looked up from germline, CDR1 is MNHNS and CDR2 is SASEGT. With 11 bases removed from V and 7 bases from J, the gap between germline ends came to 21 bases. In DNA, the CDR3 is TGTGCCTCCGCAGGGGAGGGGGGTATAAATGAGCAGTTCTTC. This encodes CASAGEGGINEQFF.

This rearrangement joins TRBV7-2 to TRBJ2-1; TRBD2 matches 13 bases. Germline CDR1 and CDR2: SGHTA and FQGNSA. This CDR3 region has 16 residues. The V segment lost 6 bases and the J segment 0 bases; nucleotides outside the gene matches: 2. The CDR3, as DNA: TGTGCCAGCAGTCGGACTAGCGGGAGCTCCTACAATGAGCAGTTCTTC. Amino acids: CASSRTSGSSYNEQFF.

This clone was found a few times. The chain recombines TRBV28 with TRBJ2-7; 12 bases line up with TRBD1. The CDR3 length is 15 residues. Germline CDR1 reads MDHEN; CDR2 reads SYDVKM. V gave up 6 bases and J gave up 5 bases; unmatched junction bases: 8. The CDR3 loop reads CASRAPGQGADEQYF. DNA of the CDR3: TGTGCCAGCAGGGCCCCGGGACAGGGGGCCGACGAGCAGTACTTC.

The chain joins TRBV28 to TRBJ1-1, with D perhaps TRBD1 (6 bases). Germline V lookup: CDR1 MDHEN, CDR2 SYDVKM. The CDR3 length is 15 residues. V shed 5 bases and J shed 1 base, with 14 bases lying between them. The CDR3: CASSLHGQRNTEAFF. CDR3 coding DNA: TGTGCCAGCAGTCTCCATGGACAGCGGAACACTGAAGCTTTCTTT.

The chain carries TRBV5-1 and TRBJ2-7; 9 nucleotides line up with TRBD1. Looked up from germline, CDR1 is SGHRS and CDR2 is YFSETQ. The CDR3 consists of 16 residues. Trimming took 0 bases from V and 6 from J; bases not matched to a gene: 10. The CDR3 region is CASSLATGTGLFEQYF. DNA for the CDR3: TGCGCCAGCAGCTTGGCCACCGGGACAGGGCTATTCGAGCAGTACTTC.

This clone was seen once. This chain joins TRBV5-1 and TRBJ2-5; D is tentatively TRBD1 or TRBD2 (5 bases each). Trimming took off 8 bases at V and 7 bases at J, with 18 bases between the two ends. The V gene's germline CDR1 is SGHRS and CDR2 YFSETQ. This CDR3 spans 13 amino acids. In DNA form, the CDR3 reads TGCGCCAGTTCGGACCAAGGGGACGGGACCCAGTACTTC. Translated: CASSDQGDGTQYF.

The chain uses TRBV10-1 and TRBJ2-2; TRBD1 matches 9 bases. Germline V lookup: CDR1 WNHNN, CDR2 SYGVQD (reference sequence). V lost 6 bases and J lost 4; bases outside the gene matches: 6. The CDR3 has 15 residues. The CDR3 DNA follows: TGCGCCAGCAGCACGGGACAGGGAGGCACCGGGGAGCTGTTTTTT. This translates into CASSTGQGGTGELFF.

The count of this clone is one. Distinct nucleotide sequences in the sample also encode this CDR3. DNA of the CDR3: TGTGCCAGCAGCTTAGCGGAGACCCAGTACTTC. As protein: CASSLAETQYF. The rearrangement uses TRBV7-6 and TRBJ2-5; D not certain. CDR3 size: 11 residues. Trimming stripped 0 bases from V and 5 bases from J, with 1 base between. Germline V lookup: CDR1 SGHVS, CDR2 FNYEAQ. The variable domain in full, completed from reference TRBV7-6 and TRBJ2-5, reads GAGVSQSPRYKVTKRGQDVALRCDPISGHVSLYWYRQALGQGPEFLTYFNYEAQQDKSGLPNDRFSAERPEGSISTLTIQRTEQRDSAMYRCASSLAETQYFGPGTRLLVL.

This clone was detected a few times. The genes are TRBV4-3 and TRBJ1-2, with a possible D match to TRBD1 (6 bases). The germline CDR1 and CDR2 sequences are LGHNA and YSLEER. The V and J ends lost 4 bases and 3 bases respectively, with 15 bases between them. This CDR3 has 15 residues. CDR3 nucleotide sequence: TGCGCCAGCAGCCTCGATCCGGGGGGCGACTATGGCTACACCTTC. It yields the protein CASSLDPGGDYGYTF.

The CDR3: CASTSMAGGRETQYF. CDR3 bases: TGTGCCAGCACCTCTATGGCGGGGGGCAGGGAGACCCAGTACTTC. V gene TRBV28 combines with J gene TRBJ2-5, with TRBD2 matching over 8 bases. Germline V gene lookup returns CDR1 MDHEN and CDR2 SYDVKM. The CDR3 runs to 15 residues. V lost 7 bases to trimming and J lost 5 bases; unmatched junction nucleotides: 12.

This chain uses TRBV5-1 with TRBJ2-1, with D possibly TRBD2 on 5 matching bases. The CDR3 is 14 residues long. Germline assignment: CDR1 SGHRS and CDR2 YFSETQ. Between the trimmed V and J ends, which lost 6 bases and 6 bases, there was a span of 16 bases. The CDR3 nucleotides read TGCGCCAGCAACACGGAGGATTGGGGCAATGAGCAGTTCTTC. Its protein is CASNTEDWGNEQFF.

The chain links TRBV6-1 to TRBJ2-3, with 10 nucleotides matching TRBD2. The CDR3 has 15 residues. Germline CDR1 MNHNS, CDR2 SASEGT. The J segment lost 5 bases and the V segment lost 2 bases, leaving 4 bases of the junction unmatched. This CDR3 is CASSELAGVGDTQYF. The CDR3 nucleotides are TGTGCCAGCAGTGAACTAGCGGGAGTAGGAGATACGCAGTATTTT.

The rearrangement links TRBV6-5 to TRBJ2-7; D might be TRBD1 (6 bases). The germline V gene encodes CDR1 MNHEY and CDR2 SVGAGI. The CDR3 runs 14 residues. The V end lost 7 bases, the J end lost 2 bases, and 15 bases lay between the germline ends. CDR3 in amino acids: CASKRGTGTYEQYF. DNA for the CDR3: TGTGCCAGCAAGAGGGGGACGGGAACCTACGAGCAGTACTTC.

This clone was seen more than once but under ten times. For the CDR3, the DNA is TGTGCCAGCAGTTTAGGGGCCTACAAGCAGTTCTTC. It codes for CASSLGAYKQFF. The rearrangement uses TRBV28 and TRBJ2-1, with D perhaps matching TRBD1 (5 bases). The CDR3 has 12 residues. Germline-derived CDR1 and CDR2 are MDHEN and SYDVKM. V was trimmed by 2 bases and J by 11 bases, leaving 10 bases between them.

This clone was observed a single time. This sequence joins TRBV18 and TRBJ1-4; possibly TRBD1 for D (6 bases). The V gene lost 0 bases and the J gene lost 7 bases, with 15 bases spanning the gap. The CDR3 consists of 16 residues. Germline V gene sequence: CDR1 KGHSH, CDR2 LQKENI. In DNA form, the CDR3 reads TGTGCCAGCTCACCACCGGACAGCCGAACGGGTGAAAAACTGTTTTTT. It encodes CASSPPDSRTGEKLFF. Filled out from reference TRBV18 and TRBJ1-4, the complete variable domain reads NAGVMQNPRHLVRRRGQEARLRCSPMKGHSHVYWYRQLPEEGLKFMVYLQKENIIDESGMPKERFSAEFPKEGPSILRIQQVVRGDSAAYFCASSPPDSRTGEKLFFGSGTQLSVL.

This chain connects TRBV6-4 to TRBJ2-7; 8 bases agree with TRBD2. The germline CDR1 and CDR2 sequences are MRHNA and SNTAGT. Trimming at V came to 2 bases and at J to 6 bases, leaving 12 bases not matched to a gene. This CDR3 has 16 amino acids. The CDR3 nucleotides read TGTGCCAGCAGTGACCCTTTAGCGGGATCTCCTAGCGAGCAGTACTTC. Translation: CASSDPLAGSPSEQYF.

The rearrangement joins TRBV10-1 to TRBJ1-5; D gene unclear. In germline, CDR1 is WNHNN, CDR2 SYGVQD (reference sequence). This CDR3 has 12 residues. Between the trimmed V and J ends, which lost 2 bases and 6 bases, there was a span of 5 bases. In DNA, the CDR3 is TGCGCCAGCAGTGAGGGTAGTCAGCCCCAGCATTTT. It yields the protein CASSEGSQPQHF.

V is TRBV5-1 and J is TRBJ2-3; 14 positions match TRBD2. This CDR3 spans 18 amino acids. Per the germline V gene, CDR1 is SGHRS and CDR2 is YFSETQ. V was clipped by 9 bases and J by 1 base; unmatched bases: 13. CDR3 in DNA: TGCGCCACCCAGCGTGGGACTAGCGGGAGAATGGGCACAGATACGCAGTATTTT. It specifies CATQRGTSGRMGTDTQYF.

CDR3 amino acids: CASSERLAGSTDTQYF. The DNA of the CDR3 is TGTGCCAGCAGTGAAAGGCTAGCGGGGAGCACAGATACGCAGTATTTT. The gene calls are TRBV2 and TRBJ2-3; 9 bases are a match to TRBD2. V dropped 2 bases and J dropped 0; count of bases not matched to a gene: 3. The CDR3 loop spans 16 amino acids. CDR1 is SNHLY and CDR2 is FYNNEI in the germline V gene.